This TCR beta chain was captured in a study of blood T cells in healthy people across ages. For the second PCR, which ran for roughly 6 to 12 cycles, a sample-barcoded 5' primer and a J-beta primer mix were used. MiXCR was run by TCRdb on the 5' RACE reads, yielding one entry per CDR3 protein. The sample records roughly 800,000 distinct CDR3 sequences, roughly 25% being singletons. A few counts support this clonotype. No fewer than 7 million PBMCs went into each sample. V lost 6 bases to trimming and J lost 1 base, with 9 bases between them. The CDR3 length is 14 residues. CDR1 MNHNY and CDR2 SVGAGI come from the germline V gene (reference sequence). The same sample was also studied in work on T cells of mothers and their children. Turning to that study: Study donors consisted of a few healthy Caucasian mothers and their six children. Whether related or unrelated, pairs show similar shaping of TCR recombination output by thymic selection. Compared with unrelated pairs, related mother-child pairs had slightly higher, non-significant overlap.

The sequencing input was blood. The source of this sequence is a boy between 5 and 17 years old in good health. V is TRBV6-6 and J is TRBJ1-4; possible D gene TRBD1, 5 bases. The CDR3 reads CASRPRVTNEKLFF. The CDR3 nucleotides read TGTGCCAGCAGACCCAGGGTAACTAATGAAAAACTGTTTTTT.